This T cell receptor beta chain was found in a study of identifying expanded T cells in peripheral blood. Collection occurred without any documented infections or immune events in donors. Note on this clone: The antigen is unknown.

Findings of the study overall: Technical replicates showed around 1.3 changed clones; about 2 weeks about 16; four weeks 19. Two-week clone count variance significantly increased as total template count grew.

The table came from immunoSEQ multiplex PCR; TCRdb's copy has only in-frame clones and leaves some out. The sample carries 58,000 or so clones, around four fifths recorded once. The CDR3 consists of 17 residues. V lost 1 base to trimming and J lost 0 bases, with 16 bases between them. Germline V CDR1 and CDR2: SGHDT, YYEEEE. The clonotype originates from a person aged 18-70 years in good health. The genes are TRBV5-6 and TRBJ1-2; D is perhaps TRBD1 (5 bases). Sequenced input: blood. CDR3 sequence reads: CASSLYGGEITNYGYTF. The CDR3 nucleotides are TGTGCCAGCAGCTTGTACGGGGGGGAAATAACTAACTATGGCTACACCTTC.